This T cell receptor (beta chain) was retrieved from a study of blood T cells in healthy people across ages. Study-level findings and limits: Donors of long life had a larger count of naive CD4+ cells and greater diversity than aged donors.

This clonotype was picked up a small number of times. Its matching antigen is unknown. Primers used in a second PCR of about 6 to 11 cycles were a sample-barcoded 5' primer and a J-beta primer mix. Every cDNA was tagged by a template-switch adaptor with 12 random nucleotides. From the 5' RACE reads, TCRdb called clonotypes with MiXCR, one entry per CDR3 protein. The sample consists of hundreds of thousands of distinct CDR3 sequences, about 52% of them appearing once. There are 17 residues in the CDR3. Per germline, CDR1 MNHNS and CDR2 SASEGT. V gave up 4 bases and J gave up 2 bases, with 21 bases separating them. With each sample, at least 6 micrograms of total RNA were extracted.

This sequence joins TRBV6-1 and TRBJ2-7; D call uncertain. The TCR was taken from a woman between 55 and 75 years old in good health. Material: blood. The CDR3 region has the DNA TGTGCCAGCAGTGGACCACTGGGCCCGAGGAGCCCCTACGAGCAGTACTTC. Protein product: CASSGPLGPRSPYEQYF.